The 8 T cell receptor beta chains given below trace back to one sample, sequenced in a study of T cell changes during pregnancy in multiple sclerosis. Here immunoSEQ multiplex PCR was the method, and the copy in TCRdb shows in-frame clones only, minus some. The repertoire holds tens of thousands of clones, with around 90% as singletons. Here the sequenced sample was peripheral blood, taken in the second trimester of pregnancy. The origin of the receptors is a female donor with multiple sclerosis, enrolled in a pregnancy study.

This chain connects TRBV7-9 to TRBJ1-1; D uncertain. Trimming removed 0 bases at V and 10 bases at J, with 6 bases between. The germline V gene has CDR1 SEHNR and CDR2 FQNEAQ (reference sequence). CDR3 length: 11 amino acids. Here the CDR3 reads CASSLAEGAFF. Written as DNA, the CDR3 is TGTGCCAGCAGCTTAGCCGAGGGAGCTTTCTTT.

The rearrangement uses TRBV27 and TRBJ2-1, with TRBD2 identical over 13 bases. The CDR3 runs 14 residues. Germline V gene sequence: CDR1 MNHEY, CDR2 SMNVEV (reference sequence). V dropped 8 bases and J dropped 9; count of bases not matched to a gene: 7. This CDR3 reads CASGTSGGASEQFF. The CDR3 region has the DNA TGTGCCAGCGGAACTAGCGGGGGGGCCAGTGAGCAGTTCTTC.

This sequence joins TRBV9 and TRBJ1-4; D is uncertain. V was trimmed by 3 bases and J by 0 bases, leaving 9 bases between them. In germline, CDR1 is SGDLS, CDR2 YYNGEE. The CDR3 is made up of 15 amino acids. The CDR3 here is CASSGPVATNEKLFF. The CDR3 DNA reads as TGTGCCAGCAGCGGCCCCGTAGCAACTAATGAAAAACTGTTTTTT.

This clone was seen only once. The chain carries TRBV7-2 and TRBJ1-2, with D maybe TRBD1 (5 bases). Trimming removed 1 base from V and 4 bases from J, with 10 bases in between. In germline, CDR1 is SGHTA, CDR2 FQGNSA. This CDR3 comprises 14 residues. The CDR3 reads CASSLGQSRYGYTF. DNA for the CDR3: TGTGCCAGCAGCTTAGGACAGTCTCGCTATGGCTACACCTTC.

This chain links TRBV30 with TRBJ2-7, with D hard to call. The ends were cut back, 4 bases at V and 3 bases at J, with 10 bases in the middle. In germline, CDR1 is GTSNPN, CDR2 SVGIG (reference sequence). The CDR3 is 12 residues long. The CDR3 here is CAWIRGDYEQYF. The CDR3 DNA sequence: TGTGCCTGGATACGCGGTGACTACGAGCAGTACTTC. The entire variable domain, with the rest obtained from reference TRBV30 and TRBJ2-7, is as follows: SQTIHQWPATLVQPVGSPLSLECTVEGTSNPNLYWYRQAAGRGLQLLFYSVGIGQISSEVPQNLSASRPQDRQFILSSKKLLLSDSGFYLCAWIRGDYEQYFGPGTRLTVT.

The V and J genes are TRBV7-2 and TRBJ1-2; D remains unclear. From germline, CDR1 is SGHTA and CDR2 FQGNSA. The CDR3 sequence is 13 residues long. V lost 2 bases and J lost 8, with 12 bases in between. The CDR3 nucleotides read TGTGCCAGCAGCTTAATTGGGGAGCGGGGCTACACCTTC. This sequence encodes CASSLIGERGYTF.

This rearrangement joins TRBV19 to TRBJ2-1; 11 bases are a match to TRBD2. V lost 3 bases, J lost 7 bases, and 5 bases stayed unmatched. Per the germline V gene, CDR1 is LNHDA and CDR2 is SQIVND (reference sequence). CDR3 length equals 15 residues. The CDR3 is CASSILAGGQNEQFF. CDR3 DNA: TGTGCCAGTAGTATCTTAGCGGGGGGGCAAAATGAGCAGTTCTTC.

The genes are TRBV9 and TRBJ2-3, with 7 positions matching TRBD1. The CDR3 totals 13 residues. Germline lookup yields CDR1 SGDLS and CDR2 YYNGEE. V trimming: 3 bases; J trimming: 2 bases; junction bases outside the gene matches: 0. In DNA form, the CDR3 reads TGTGCCAGCAGCGAGGGGGCCACAGATACGCAGTATTTT. Translation gives CASSEGATDTQYF. The variable domain in full, with the rest retrieved from reference TRBV9 and TRBJ2-3, is DSGVTQTPKHLITATGQRVTLRCSPRSGDLSVYWYQQSLDQGLQFLIQYYNGEERAKGNILERFSAQQFPDLHSELNLSSLELGDSALYFCASSEGATDTQYFGPGTRLTVL.